Sequencing of this T cell receptor (beta chain) was carried out in a study of T cells in Graves' hyperthyroidism and ophthalmopathy. The V gene's germline CDR1 is SEHNR and CDR2 FQNEAQ (reference sequence). V was clipped by 1 base and J by 0 bases; unmatched bases: 2. CDR3 size: 15 residues. Exclusions: uncontrolled infection, other autoimmune disease, pregnancy, lactation. Fresh 10 ml peripheral blood yielded PBMCs. The CDR3 regions of TCR beta were amplified from RNA transcripts. An initial round of RT-PCR targeting the TCR CDR3 relied on the HTBI primer set. Each CDR3 protein is one row after TCRdb ran MiXCR on the multiplex PCR reads. The repertoire holds 40,000 to 60,000 distinct CDR3 sequences, with less than 60% as singletons.

This clonotype originated in a woman aged 45-59 years with Graves' ophthalmopathy. The rearrangement joins TRBV7-9 to TRBJ2-7, with TRBD1 matching over 8 bases. Input material: blood. The CDR3 is CASSLGGQGSYEQYF. CDR3 sequence (DNA): TGTGCCAGCAGCTTAGGAGGACAGGGCTCCTACGAGCAGTACTTC. Full variable domain (rest looked up from reference TRBV7-9 and TRBJ2-7): DTGVSQNPRHKITKRGQNVTFRCDPISEHNRLYWYRQTLGQGPEFLTYFQNEAQLEKSRLLSDRFSAERPKGSFSTLEIQRTEQGDSAMYLCASSLGGQGSYEQYFGPGTRLTVT.